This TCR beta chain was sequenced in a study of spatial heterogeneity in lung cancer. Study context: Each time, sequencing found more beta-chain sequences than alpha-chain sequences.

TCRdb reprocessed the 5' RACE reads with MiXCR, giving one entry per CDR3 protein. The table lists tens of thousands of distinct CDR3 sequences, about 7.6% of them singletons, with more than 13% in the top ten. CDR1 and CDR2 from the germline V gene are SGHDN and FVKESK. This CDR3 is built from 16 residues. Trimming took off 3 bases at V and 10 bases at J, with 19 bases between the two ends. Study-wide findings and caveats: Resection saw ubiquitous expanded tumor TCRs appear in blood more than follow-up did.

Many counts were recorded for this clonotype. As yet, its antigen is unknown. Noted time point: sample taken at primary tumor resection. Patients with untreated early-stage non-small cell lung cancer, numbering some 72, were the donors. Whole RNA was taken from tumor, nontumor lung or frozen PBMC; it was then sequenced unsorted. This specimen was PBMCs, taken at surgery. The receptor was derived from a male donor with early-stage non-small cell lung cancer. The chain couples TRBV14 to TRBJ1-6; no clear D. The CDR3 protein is CASSHRGLGVGSPLHF. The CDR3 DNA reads TGTGCCAGCAGCCACCGCGGCTTAGGCGTTGGCTCACCCCTCCACTTT. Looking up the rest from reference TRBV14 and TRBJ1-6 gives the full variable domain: EAGVTQFPSHSVIEKGQTVTLRCDPISGHDNLYWYRRVMGKEIKFLLHFVKESKQDESGMPNNRFLAERTGGTYSTLKVQPAELEDSGVYFCASSHRGLGVGSPLHFGNGTRLTVT.